The next 8 T cell receptor beta chains were all read from a single sample in a study of OX40 agonist ivuxolimab in advanced cancers. The table came from immunoSEQ multiplex PCR; TCRdb's copy has only in-frame clones and leaves some out. The table shows under 30,000 clones, with about four fifths occurring only once. The sample consisted of CD4+ or CD8+ T cells sorted from blood, taken in a trial of the OX40 agonist ivuxolimab. These receptors came from an adult with an advanced solid tumor such as melanoma, head and neck, liver or kidney cancer.

This clone was recorded only once. The rearrangement joins TRBV6-1 to TRBJ1-4; the D gene is possibly TRBD1 (5 bases). The germline CDR1 and CDR2 sequences are MNHNS and SASEGT. This CDR3 is 16 amino acids long. Trimming removed 2 bases from V and 5 bases from J, with 15 bases in between. The CDR3 loop reads CASSEWSGRGNEKLFF. CDR3 in DNA: TGTGCCAGCAGTGAATGGTCGGGACGGGGAAATGAAAAACTGTTTTTT.

The chain joins TRBV9 to TRBJ2-1; D may match TRBD1 or TRBD2 (6 bases each). There are 14 residues in the CDR3. In germline, CDR1 is SGDLS, CDR2 YYNGEE. Trimming removed 0 bases at V and 5 bases at J, with 9 bases between. Here the CDR3 DNA reads TGTGCCAGCAGCGTAGGTGGGGGGCACAATGAGCAGTTCTTC. It yields the protein CASSVGGGHNEQFF.

The J gene is TRBJ1-3, the V gene TRBV7-9; D might be TRBD1 (5 bases). The CDR3 consists of 15 residues. V was pared by 7 bases and J by 8 bases, with 21 bases between. The germline V gene encodes CDR1 SEHNR and CDR2 FQNEAQ (reference sequence). CDR3 loop: CASNSRAGIYDTIYF. The CDR3 nucleotides are TGTGCCAGCAACTCCCGGGCAGGGATTTACGACACCATATATTTT. Supplemented by reference TRBV7-9 and TRBJ1-3, the full variable domain reads DTGVSQNPRHKITKRGQNVTFRCDPISEHNRLYWYRQTLGQGPEFLTYFQNEAQLEKSRLLSDRFSAERPKGSFSTLEIQRTEQGDSAMYLCASNSRAGIYDTIYFGEGSWLTVV.

This CDR3 is CASSVTSGSYNEQFF. The CDR3 DNA reads as TGTGCCAGCAGCGTAACTAGCGGATCCTACAATGAGCAGTTCTTC. The chain links TRBV9 to TRBJ2-1, with 8 bases fitting TRBD2. The CDR3 totals 15 residues. Unmatched junction bases numbered 1, after V lost 1 base and J lost 1 base. Germline V gene lookup returns CDR1 SGDLS and CDR2 YYNGEE. The full variable domain, in which reference TRBV9 and TRBJ2-1 provide the parts outside the CDR3, is DSGVTQTPKHLITATGQRVTLRCSPRSGDLSVYWYQQSLDQGLQFLIQYYNGEERAKGNILERFSAQQFPDLHSELNLSSLELGDSALYFCASSVTSGSYNEQFFGPGTRLTVL.

The chain couples TRBV29-1 to TRBJ2-5; D gene ambiguous. CDR1 and CDR2 (germline): SQVTM, ANQGSEA. The CDR3 spans 13 residues. V was trimmed by 2 bases and J by 6 bases, leaving 13 bases between them. The CDR3 sequence: CSVELVPGKTQYF. DNA of the CDR3: TGCAGCGTTGAACTAGTCCCCGGAAAGACCCAGTACTTC.

The V and J genes are TRBV7-2 and TRBJ1-3; TRBD1 matches at 10 bases. CDR3 length: 15 amino acids. Germline-derived CDR1 and CDR2 are SGHTA and FQGNSA. Losses at the gene ends were 4 bases for V and 4 bases for J; bases not matched to a gene: 4. The CDR3 nucleotides are TGTGCCAGCAGCTCTAGACAGGGGGCAGGAAACACCATATATTTT. Translation gives CASSSRQGAGNTIYF. Variable domain in full (rest from reference TRBV7-2 and TRBJ1-3): GAGVSQSPSNKVTEKGKDVELRCDPISGHTALYWYRQSLGQGLEFLIYFQGNSAPDKSGLPSDRFSAERTGGSVSTLTIQRTQQEDSAVYLCASSSRQGAGNTIYFGEGSWLTVV.

V usage is TRBV7-2 and J usage is TRBJ2-2, with 7 bases fitting TRBD2. Germline CDR1 and CDR2: SGHTA and FQGNSA. The CDR3 is made up of 18 amino acids. V shed 0 bases and J 2 bases; nucleotides not matched to a gene: 9. The CDR3 protein is CASSLAWSGVLNTGELFF. CDR3 sequence (DNA): TGTGCCAGCAGCTTAGCGTGGAGCGGGGTACTAAACACCGGGGAGCTGTTTTTT.

A single count supports this clone. The chain couples TRBV6-4 to TRBJ2-3; D is unclear. Trimming removed 10 bases from V and 6 bases from J, with 8 bases in between. There are 10 residues in the CDR3. Germline CDR1 and CDR2: MRHNA and SNTAGT. The CDR3 coding sequence is TGTGCCACCTGCCCCGATACGCAGTATTTT. Translated: CATCPDTQYF.